The following is a T cell receptor beta chain sequence with its context. Its antigen is as yet unknown. Every one of the donors was a Caucasian adult that lived in Nashville, Tennessee. The DNA input per sorted-subset replicate PCR was about 190 ng, corresponding to tens of thousands of T cell genomes. Method: immunoSEQ multiplex PCR; TCRdb's copy keeps in-frame clones and lacks some. The sample lists 2,500,000 or so clones, approximately 90% occurring once. This sample is drawn from a study of shared clonotypes between healthy human individuals. Study results and caveats: As a rule, naive subsets had a larger estimated richness than memory subsets.

Trimming pared 2 bases from V and 2 bases from J, leaving 6 bases between. CDR3 length equals 14 residues. CDR1 MNHEY and CDR2 SMNVEV come from the germline V gene (reference sequence). The chain joins TRBV27 to TRBJ1-4; no definite D call. The material sequenced was naive CD4+ T cells sorted from blood. Noted subset: CD45RA+ positively selected. This receptor was obtained from a man between 18 and 35 years old in good health. CDR3 DNA sequence: TGTGCCAGCAGTTTAAGGCTGACTAATGAAAAACTGTTTTTT. This sequence encodes CASSLRLTNEKLFF.